This is a list of T cell receptor beta chains from one sample in a study of lymphopenia after photon versus proton radiotherapy. The method was immunoSEQ multiplex PCR; TCRdb's version includes in-frame clones alone and lacks a portion of them. The sample lists approximately 29,000 clones, about 87% seen once, with approximately 14% in the top ten. The starting material was peripheral blood, obtained from a patient treated with proton-based radiotherapy. Receptors originate from an older woman with pancreatic cancer. Each CDR3 is given with its conserved first and last residue. D genes are given only for firm matches.

j_call v_call d_call cdr3_aa cdr3_nt
TRBJ2-1 TRBV7-8 TRBD2 CASSFATQAGGGNEQFF TGTGCCAGCAGCTTCGCAACCCAGGCGGGAGGTGGCAATGAGCAGTTCTTC
TRBJ2-7 TRBV30 NA CAWLTSPYEQYF TGTGCCTGGTTGACATCCCCCTACGAGCAGTACTTC
TRBJ2-2 TRBV5-6 NA CASSLFGGRDNTGELFF TGTGCCAGCAGCTTGTTTGGCGGCAGGGATAACACCGGGGAGCTGTTTTTT
TRBJ2-1 TRBV7-3 NA CASSLARLGNEQFF TGTGCCAGCAGCTTAGCCCGACTAGGAAATGAGCAGTTCTTC
TRBJ2-2 TRBV10-1 NA CASSEGEESNTGELFF TGCGCCAGCAGTGAGGGGGAGGAGTCGAACACCGGGGAGCTGTTTTTT
TRBJ2-3 TRBV9 NA CASSVGSSSSTDTQYF TGTGCCAGCAGCGTAGGATCTAGCAGTAGCACAGATACGCAGTATTTT
TRBJ1-5 TRBV28 NA CASSRPGGNQPQHF TGTGCCAGCAGTAGACCGGGGGGCAATCAGCCCCAGCATTTT
TRBJ2-2 TRBV6-1 TRBD1 CASSVDRANTGELFF TGTGCCAGCAGTGTGGACAGGGCGAACACCGGGGAGCTGTTTTTT
TRBJ2-3 TRBV6-1 NA CASSQDGTDTQYF TGTGCCAGCTCCCAGGATGGCACAGATACGCAGTATTTT
TRBJ2-5 TRBV4-2 NA CASSQKTGAETQYF TGTGCCAGCAGCCAAAAGACGGGCGCGGAGACCCAGTACTTC
TRBJ2-5 TRBV11-3 TRBD2 CASSLDLPGGQETQYF TGTGCCAGCAGCTTAGATCTTCCGGGGGGGCAAGAGACCCAGTACTTC
TRBJ1-4 TRBV28 NA CASRRGGTNEKLFF TGTGCCAGCAGACGGGGGGGAACTAATGAAAAACTGTTTTTT
TRBJ2-3 TRBV6-5 NA CASSPRQSTDTQYF TGTGCCAGCAGCCCGCGACAGAGCACAGATACGCAGTATTTT
TRBJ2-7 TRBV30 NA CAWSPGSEQYF TGTGCCTGGAGTCCGGGTTCCGAGCAGTACTTC
TRBJ2-2 TRBV19 TRBD2 CASTRTSGRTHTGELFF TGTGCCAGTACCCGGACTAGCGGGAGGACTCACACCGGGGAGCTGTTTTTT
TRBJ2-5 TRBV19 NA CASSTYRTQYF TGTGCCAGTAGTACCTATCGTACCCAGTACTTC